Presented here are 10 T cell receptor beta chains from one specimen sequenced in a study of PD-1 blockade in classical Hodgkin lymphoma. The protocol was immunoSEQ multiplex PCR, while the TCRdb copy is restricted to in-frame clones and leaves out a portion. The sample carries 20,000 to 25,000 clones, 90% recorded once. The time point denotes: newly diagnosed, previously untreated cHL patient sample. From thawed PBMCs, CD4+ T cells were purified using magnetic negative selection. Sequenced: CD4+ T cells from blood. The receptors come from a human donor with classical Hodgkin lymphoma.

The V gene is TRBV11-3, the J gene TRBJ2-2, with D possibly TRBD2 on 6 matching bases. Germline CDR1 SGHNT, CDR2 YENEEA. Trimming pared 2 bases from V and 6 bases from J, leaving 13 bases between. The CDR3 runs to 15 residues. Here the CDR3 reads CASSLPRGDPGELFF. DNA of the CDR3: TGTGCCAGCAGCTTACCGCGGGGAGACCCCGGGGAGCTGTTTTTT.

The rearrangement uses TRBV2 and TRBJ1-2, with D possibly TRBD1 on 5 matching bases. The V gene's germline CDR1 is SNHLY and CDR2 FYNNEI. The CDR3 loop spans 13 amino acids. The V and J ends lost 6 bases and 4 bases respectively, with 12 bases between them. CDR3 in DNA: TGTGCCAGCAGCCCGGGACCAACCTATGGCTACACCTTC. The encoded protein is CASSPGPTYGYTF.

This clone was seen a handful of times. The genes are TRBV6-6 and TRBJ1-6; D gene uncertain. Deletions cut 5 bases from V and 7 bases from J, with 3 bases between. This CDR3 is 11 amino acids long. Germline V CDR1 and CDR2: MNHNY, SVGAGI (reference sequence). The CDR3 coding sequence is TGTGCCAGCAGTGGCAATTCACCCCTCCACTTT. Residues: CASSGNSPLHF.

The chain recombines TRBV7-9 with TRBJ2-3, with TRBD2 matching over 7 bases. Germline assignment: CDR1 SEHNR and CDR2 FQNEAQ (reference sequence). The CDR3 is made up of 15 amino acids. V shed 1 base and J 0 bases; nucleotides not matched to a gene: 1. The CDR3 DNA reads TGTGCCAGCAGCTTAGGGGAGGGAAGCACAGATACGCAGTATTTT. Protein: CASSLGEGSTDTQYF.

This sequence joins TRBV5-1 and TRBJ2-7, with 12 bases that match TRBD2. This CDR3 comprises 16 residues. Germline assignment: CDR1 SGHRS and CDR2 YFSETQ. Losses at the gene ends were 5 bases for V and 2 bases for J; bases not matched to a gene: 8. CDR3 nucleotides: TGCGCCAGCAGTCGGACTAGCGGGGTCGTCCCCTACGAGCAGTACTTC. It is translated as CASSRTSGVVPYEQYF.

The CDR3 protein is CASSLGPPVGTGVNEQFF. In DNA form, the CDR3 reads TGTGCCAGCAGCTTAGGCCCACCCGTCGGGACAGGGGTGAATGAGCAGTTCTTC. This rearrangement joins TRBV11-2 to TRBJ2-1, with 10 bases identical to TRBD1. This CDR3 comprises 18 residues. J gave up 7 bases and V 1 base, and 13 bases lay outside the gene matches. In germline, CDR1 is SGHAT, CDR2 FQNNGV. The variable domain in full, completed from reference TRBV11-2 and TRBJ2-1, reads EAGVAQSPRYKIIEKRQSVAFWCNPISGHATLYWYQQILGQGPKLLIQFQNNGVVDDSQLPKDRFSAERLKGVDSTLKIQPAKLEDSAVYLCASSLGPPVGTGVNEQFFGPGTRLTVL.

CDR3 region: CATSGYGLYGYTF. The CDR3 DNA is TGTGCCACCAGCGGGTACGGGCTCTATGGCTACACCTTC. V usage is TRBV6-5 and J usage is TRBJ1-2, with unresolved D. Germline loops: CDR1 MNHEY, CDR2 SVGAGI. The CDR3 length is 13 residues. Trimming shortened V by 10 bases and J by 4 bases, and 16 bases separated the two germline ends.

The rearrangement links TRBV10-3 to TRBJ2-7; TRBD2 might be the D (5 bases). The CDR3 totals 15 residues. V was cut by 2 bases and J by 3 bases, with 14 bases left in between. Germline V lookup: CDR1 ENHRY, CDR2 SYGVKD. This chain's CDR3 is CAISEMASSLYEQYF. CDR3 sequence (DNA): TGTGCCATCAGTGAGATGGCTAGCTCCCTCTACGAGCAGTACTTC.

The chain uses TRBV19 and TRBJ2-5, with D hard to call. This CDR3 region has 14 residues. Trimming left V 4 bases short and J 1 base short, with 10 bases between. CDR1 and CDR2 from the germline V gene are LNHDA and SQIVND (reference sequence). The CDR3 sequence: CASSSGRIQETQYF. CDR3 nucleotide sequence: TGTGCCAGTAGTAGCGGAAGAATCCAAGAGACCCAGTACTTC.

This clone is a singleton in its sample. The chain carries TRBV28 and TRBJ2-3; D possibly corresponds to TRBD2 (5 bases). The CDR3 contains 17 residues. CDR1 is MDHEN, CDR2 SYDVKM, per germline. V gave up 6 bases and J gave up 2 bases, with 21 bases separating them. The CDR3 DNA is TGTGCCAGCAGAAGGTCGTCTGGCCGGGGTTACACAGATACGCAGTATTTT. Protein sequence: CASRRSSGRGYTDTQYF.